The rows below give T cell receptor beta chains drawn from one sample of a study of PD-1 blockade in classical Hodgkin lymphoma. TCRdb's copy holds only in-frame clones and misses some; the assay was immunoSEQ multiplex PCR. The sample carries about 97,000 clones, over 80% recorded once. The sequences come from peripheral blood mononuclear cells (PBMCs), collected at baseline. The source of these receptors is a human donor with classical Hodgkin lymphoma. Each CDR3 is given with its conserved first and last residue. A D gene is named only where the DNA matches it firmly. Size tells how often a clone was seen (once, few, many) or the class of an expanded clone, and some rows leave it out.

clone size,V gene,J gene,D gene,CDR3 protein,CDR3 DNA
NA,TRBV7-9,TRBJ1-4,TRBD1,CASSLGQVDEKLFF,TGTGCCAGCAGTTTGGGACAGGTGGACGAAAAACTGTTTTTT
NA,TRBV20-1,TRBJ2-7,NA,CSVGRSYEQYF,TGCAGTGTAGGGAGGTCCTACGAGCAGTACTTC
NA,TRBV6-4,TRBJ2-1,TRBD2,CASSELAGVGHEQFF,TGTGCCAGCAGCGAACTAGCGGGAGTCGGCCATGAGCAGTTCTTC
NA,TRBV5-1,TRBJ2-1,NA,CASSLAGRPAYNEQFF,TGCGCCAGCAGCTTGGCCGGACGCCCGGCCTACAATGAGCAGTTCTTC
few,TRBV9,TRBJ2-1,TRBD1,CASSARRLGTGADEQFF,TGTGCCAGCAGCGCGCGCCGATTAGGGACAGGGGCAGATGAGCAGTTCTTC
NA,TRBV27,TRBJ1-2,TRBD1,CASSPGQGRFYGYTF,TGTGCCAGCAGTCCAGGACAGGGGCGATTCTATGGCTACACCTTC
NA,TRBV11-2,TRBJ2-2,NA,CASSSNIGTAGVRELFF,TGTGCCAGCAGCTCGAACATCGGGACGGCTGGCGTCCGGGAGCTGTTTTTT
NA,TRBV7-2,TRBJ2-7,TRBD2,CASSLATSPPIYEQYF,TGTGCCAGCAGCTTAGCGACTAGCCCCCCTATCTACGAGCAGTACTTC
NA,TRBV18,TRBJ1-2,TRBD1,CASSRDSLGYGYTF,TGTGCCAGCTCACGGGACAGTCTGGGCTATGGCTACACCTTC
NA,TRBV14,TRBJ2-7,TRBD2,CASSKGASGRVRSYEQYF,TGTGCCAGCAGTAAAGGGGCTAGCGGGAGGGTGCGATCCTACGAGCAGTACTTC
NA,TRBV15,TRBJ2-2,NA,CATSRDLGGELFF,TGTGCCACCAGCAGAGATCTCGGCGGGGAGCTGTTTTTT
NA,TRBV15,TRBJ2-3,NA,CATSRDFGTSTDTQYF,TGTGCCACCAGCAGAGATTTCGGGACAAGCACAGATACGCAGTATTTT
NA,TRBV4-2,TRBJ2-2,NA,CASSRGEGSGVGELFF,TGTGCCAGCAGCCGGGGTGAGGGGAGTGGGGTCGGGGAGCTGTTTTTT
NA,TRBV5-1,TRBJ1-1,NA,CASRPTGTLGTEAFF,TGCGCCAGCAGGCCCACCGGGACCTTGGGCACTGAAGCTTTCTTT
NA,TRBV7-9,TRBJ1-4,NA,CASSLTHGQGTEKLFF,TGTGCCAGCAGCTTAACTCACGGGCAGGGAACTGAAAAACTGTTTTTT
NA,TRBV9,TRBJ2-7,TRBD2,CASNPRGETTYEQYF,TGTGCCAGCAATCCCCGGGGGGAAACAACCTACGAGCAGTACTTC
NA,TRBV2,TRBJ2-3,TRBD2,CASSERTSGTDTQYF,TGTGCCAGCAGTGAGCGGACTAGCGGCACAGATACGCAGTATTTT
once,TRBV7-3,TRBJ2-1,TRBD2,CASSLSSGFTNEQFF,TGTGCCAGCAGCCTCTCTAGCGGGTTTACAAATGAGCAGTTCTTC
NA,TRBV28,TRBJ2-1,TRBD2,CASTPGGRYNEQFF,TGTGCCAGCACCCCGGGAGGCAGGTACAATGAGCAGTTCTTC
NA,TRBV19,TRBJ1-5,TRBD1,CASTPGGYGNQPQHF,TGTGCCAGTACACCAGGGGGTTACGGCAATCAGCCCCAGCATTTT
NA,TRBV30,TRBJ2-6,NA,CAWSPPRLVGANVLTF,TGTGCCTGGAGTCCTCCCAGGCTGGTCGGGGCCAACGTCCTGACTTTC
NA,TRBV6-1,TRBJ2-7,NA,CASSDPWLEQYF,TGTGCCAGCAGTGACCCTTGGCTTGAGCAGTACTTC
NA,TRBV5-4,TRBJ1-2,NA,CASSGVISYGYTF,TGTGCCAGCAGCGGAGTCATAAGCTATGGCTACACCTTC
NA,TRBV9,TRBJ2-1,TRBD2,CASSPALAGVYEQFF,TGTGCCAGCAGCCCCGCGCTAGCGGGAGTCTATGAGCAGTTCTTC
NA,TRBV4-2,TRBJ2-2,NA,CASSQATQGTGELFF,TGTGCCAGCAGCCAAGCAACACAGGGAACCGGGGAGCTGTTTTTT
NA,TRBV14,TRBJ2-7,TRBD1,CASSRDRVSSYEQYF,TGTGCCAGCAGCCGCGACAGGGTAAGCTCCTACGAGCAGTACTTC
NA,TRBV10-2,TRBJ1-1,TRBD1,CATRQGVPNTEAFF,TGCGCCACTCGACAGGGAGTGCCGAACACTGAAGCTTTCTTT
NA,TRBV19,TRBJ2-3,TRBD2,CASSIGASGSRVRDTQYF,TGTGCCAGTAGTATAGGGGCTAGCGGGAGTCGAGTAAGGGATACGCAGTATTTT
NA,TRBV18,TRBJ1-1,NA,CASSAQGMDTEAFF,TGTGCCAGCTCAGCACAGGGCATGGACACTGAAGCTTTCTTT
NA,TRBV7-3,TRBJ2-3,NA,CASSQNGGTDTQYF,TGTGCCAGCAGCCAAAATGGAGGCACAGATACGCAGTATTTT
NA,TRBV11-3,TRBJ2-2,NA,CASSNTLTGELFF,TGTGCCAGCAGCAACACACTCACCGGGGAGCTGTTTTTT
NA,TRBV5-1,TRBJ2-2,NA,CASSLALGAGELFF,TGCGCCAGCAGCTTGGCTTTGGGGGCCGGGGAGCTGTTTTTT
NA,TRBV6-6,TRBJ2-7,TRBD2,CATGVLPRTSFDEQYF,TGTGCCACCGGCGTCCTGCCCCGGACTAGCTTCGACGAGCAGTACTTC
NA,TRBV27,TRBJ2-1,TRBD2,CASSPQGLAGPNEQFF,TGTGCCAGCAGTCCACAGGGACTAGCGGGACCCAATGAGCAGTTCTTC
NA,TRBV10-2,TRBJ2-5,NA,CASSGRTIQETQYF,TGCGCCAGCAGTGGTCGGACTATCCAAGAGACCCAGTACTTC
once,TRBV5-1,TRBJ1-1,NA,CASSVTGLGANTEAFF,TGCGCCAGCAGCGTTACAGGGCTAGGGGCGAACACTGAAGCTTTCTTT
NA,TRBV5-1,TRBJ2-1,NA,CASSLGLPGAGDVQFF,TGCGCCAGCAGCTTGGGCCTGCCGGGGGCGGGAGATGTGCAGTTCTTC
NA,TRBV5-4,TRBJ2-7,TRBD2,CASQRDIYEQYF,TGTGCCTCTCAGCGGGATATCTACGAGCAGTACTTC
once,TRBV4-1,TRBJ2-3,TRBD1,CASSRLQGTGGTDTQYF,TGCGCCAGCAGCCGCCTCCAGGGGACAGGGGGCACAGATACGCAGTATTTT
NA,TRBV5-8,TRBJ2-7,NA,CASSLVAHGEQYF,TGTGCCAGCAGCTTGGTAGCTCACGGCGAGCAGTACTTC
NA,TRBV5-1,TRBJ2-2,NA,CASSLIPTGTGELFF,TGCGCCAGCAGCTTGATCCCAACGGGAACCGGGGAGCTGTTTTTT
few,TRBV9,TRBJ2-2,NA,CASSPGVTGELFF,TGTGCCAGCAGCCCAGGGGTTACCGGGGAGCTGTTTTTT
NA,TRBV5-5,TRBJ2-3,TRBD2,CASRGEPGLATDTQYF,TGTGCCAGCAGGGGCGAACCGGGACTAGCGACAGATACGCAGTATTTT
NA,TRBV11-3,TRBJ2-3,NA,CASSTGRGTSDTQYF,TGTGCCAGCAGCACAGGGCGGGGTACGTCAGATACGCAGTATTTT
NA,TRBV19,TRBJ2-1,NA,CASSKIPLSYNEQFF,TGTGCCAGTAGTAAAATTCCGCTCTCCTACAATGAGCAGTTCTTC
NA,TRBV6-5,TRBJ2-1,TRBD1,CASGYRGAGYNEQFF,TGTGCCAGCGGATACAGGGGGGCCGGATACAATGAGCAGTTCTTC
NA,TRBV28,TRBJ1-3,NA,CASSPHPPGRLKDYSIYF,TGTGCCAGCAGTCCCCATCCCCCAGGACGGCTTAAGGATTACTCCATATATTTT
NA,TRBV5-1,TRBJ2-7,TRBD1,CASSLPRQGITYEQYF,TGCGCCAGCAGCTTGCCCCGACAGGGGATAACCTACGAGCAGTACTTC